A single sample is the source of the 26 T cell receptor beta chains below, sequenced in a study of OX40 agonist ivuxolimab in advanced cancers. TCRdb's copy holds only in-frame clones and misses some; the assay was immunoSEQ multiplex PCR. Of about 83,000 clones listed, 91% are singletons. The source was CD4+ or CD8+ T cells sorted from blood, collected in a trial of the OX40 agonist ivuxolimab. Receptors originate from an adult with an advanced solid tumor such as melanoma, head and neck, liver or kidney cancer.

The rearrangement joins TRBV9 to TRBJ1-3; D perhaps matches TRBD1 (5 bases). CDR1 and CDR2 from the germline V gene are SGDLS and YYNGEE. The V end was cut by 6 bases, the J end by 0 bases, with 16 bases between. The CDR3 covers 16 residues. CDR3 nucleotide sequence: TGTGCCAGCACCTTATCCCGGGACTTCTCTGGAAACACCATATATTTT. This codes for CASTLSRDFSGNTIYF.

V gene TRBV7-9 combines with J gene TRBJ2-1, with no clear D. The ends were cut back, 3 bases at V and 7 bases at J, with 4 bases in the middle. CDR3 length: 11 residues. CDR1 and CDR2 from the germline V gene are SEHNR and FQNEAQ (reference sequence). DNA of the CDR3: TGTGCCAGCAGCTTGCTAAATGAGCAGTTCTTC. Its protein is CASSLLNEQFF. Together with reference TRBV7-9 and TRBJ2-1, the CDR3 gives the full variable domain: DTGVSQNPRHKITKRGQNVTFRCDPISEHNRLYWYRQTLGQGPEFLTYFQNEAQLEKSRLLSDRFSAERPKGSFSTLEIQRTEQGDSAMYLCASSLLNEQFFGPGTRLTVL.

This rearrangement joins TRBV28 to TRBJ1-5; D unresolved. The germline V and J ends were trimmed by 3 bases and 2 bases, with 8 bases remaining between them. Germline CDR1 reads MDHEN; CDR2 reads SYDVKM. This CDR3 region has 14 residues. The DNA for the CDR3 is TGTGCCAGCAGTTTTGGGCAGGGCAATCAGCCCCAGCATTTT. Residues: CASSFGQGNQPQHF.

J is TRBJ2-4 and V is TRBV7-2; D is uncertain. V gave up 6 bases and J gave up 1 base, with 13 bases separating them. CDR3 size: 15 residues. Germline CDR1 reads SGHTA; CDR2 reads FQGNSA. The CDR3 region is CASSQPSEAKNIQYF. The DNA of the CDR3 is TGTGCCAGCAGTCAGCCGAGTGAGGCCAAAAACATTCAGTACTTC.

The gene calls are TRBV25-1 and TRBJ1-5; no clear D gene. The V gene's germline CDR1 is MGHDK and CDR2 SYGVNS. The CDR3 is 14 residues long. V was pared by 2 bases and J by 4 bases, with 9 bases between. The CDR3 region has the DNA TGTGCCAGCAGTGAACGGGCCACAAATCAGCCCCAGCATTTT. Encoded protein: CASSERATNQPQHF. Drawing the rest from reference TRBV25-1 and TRBJ1-5, the complete variable domain is EADIYQTPRYLVIGTGKKITLECSQTMGHDKMYWYQQDPGMELHLIHYSYGVNSTEKGDLSSESTVSRIRTEHFPLTLESARPSHTSQYLCASSERATNQPQHFGDGTRLSIL.

The chain combines TRBV10-3 with TRBJ1-1; weak D call: TRBD1 (5 bases). CDR1 and CDR2 (germline): ENHRY, SYGVKD. This CDR3 is built from 13 residues. V gave up 5 bases and J gave up 6 bases, with 13 bases separating them. The CDR3, as DNA: TGTGCCATCAGTCCTGGGTCGGGGGCTGAAGCTTTCTTT. It translates to CAISPGSGAEAFF.

The rearrangement uses TRBV4-3 and TRBJ1-5; TRBD1 might be the D (6 bases). V lost 0 bases and J lost 7, with 7 bases in between. Germline V gene data show CDR1 as LGHNA and CDR2 as YSLEER. This CDR3 is 13 amino acids long. Here the CDR3 reads CASSQDQGQPQHF. The DNA for the CDR3 is TGCGCCAGCAGCCAAGATCAGGGGCAGCCCCAGCATTTT.

The count of this clone is one. V gene TRBV30 combines with J gene TRBJ1-5, with 10 bases aligning to TRBD1. The CDR3 sequence is 15 residues long. V trimming: 1 base; J trimming: 4 bases; junction bases outside the gene matches: 4. Germline CDR1 GTSNPN, CDR2 SVGIG (reference sequence). The CDR3 loop reads CAWSGGQGRNQPQHF. In DNA, the CDR3 is TGTGCCTGGAGTGGGGGACAGGGGCGAAATCAGCCCCAGCATTTT.

The DNA for the CDR3 is TGTGCCAGCAGTGAAGCTATACGGACAGATACGCAGTATTTT. Translating it yields CASSEAIRTDTQYF. The chain has TRBV6-1 and TRBJ2-3; no firm D call. Germline loops: CDR1 MNHNS, CDR2 SASEGT. Trimming cost V 0 bases and J 3 bases, with 7 bases left between them. There are 14 residues in the CDR3.

The rearrangement links TRBV5-8 to TRBJ1-5; a weak D match, TRBD1 (6 bases). Per the germline V gene, CDR1 is SGHTS and CDR2 is YDEGEE. V was shortened by 4 bases and J by 1 base, with 15 bases between the two germline ends. This CDR3 contains 16 residues. The CDR3 sequence is CASSPSTGLSNQPQHF. In DNA form, the CDR3 reads TGTGCCAGCAGCCCCAGTACAGGGTTGAGCAATCAGCCCCAGCATTTT.

The chain carries TRBV11-2 and TRBJ1-1, with D hard to call. The CDR3 covers 15 residues. Between the trimmed V and J ends, which lost 5 bases and 8 bases, there was a span of 21 bases. Germline V gene data show CDR1 as SGHAT and CDR2 as FQNNGV. DNA for the CDR3: TGTGCCAGCAGCCCCCCCCGCTTAGGCTCAAAGGAAGCTTTCTTT. It yields the protein CASSPPRLGSKEAFF. Together with reference TRBV11-2 and TRBJ1-1, the CDR3 gives the full variable domain: EAGVAQSPRYKIIEKRQSVAFWCNPISGHATLYWYQQILGQGPKLLIQFQNNGVVDDSQLPKDRFSAERLKGVDSTLKIQPAKLEDSAVYLCASSPPRLGSKEAFFGQGTRLTVV.

The chain has TRBV28 and TRBJ1-6; D is possibly TRBD1 (5 bases). V lost 7 bases and J lost 10, with 20 bases in between. The CDR3 is made up of 15 amino acids. CDR1 and CDR2 (germline): MDHEN, SYDVKM. CDR3 in amino acids: CASNQPGGTESPLHF. For the CDR3, the DNA is TGTGCCAGCAACCAACCTGGGGGGACGGAGTCACCCCTCCACTTT. Together with reference TRBV28 and TRBJ1-6, the CDR3 gives the full variable domain: DVKVTQSSRYLVKRTGEKVFLECVQDMDHENMFWYRQDPGLGLRLIYFSYDVKMKEKGDIPEGYSVSREKKERFSLILESASTNQTSMYLCASNQPGGTESPLHFGNGTRLTVT.

In the case of this clone: Other DNA sequences from this sample encode an identical CDR3 as well. V usage is TRBV9 and J usage is TRBJ2-1; D may be TRBD2 (5 bases). V lost 2 bases to trimming and J lost 0 bases, with 9 bases between them. This CDR3 has 15 residues. Germline lookup yields CDR1 SGDLS and CDR2 YYNGEE. CDR3 nucleotide sequence: TGTGCCAGCAGCGTTGGCGGGTTCTCCTACAATGAGCAGTTCTTC. It is translated as CASSVGGFSYNEQFF. The entire variable domain, with the rest obtained from reference TRBV9 and TRBJ2-1, is as follows: DSGVTQTPKHLITATGQRVTLRCSPRSGDLSVYWYQQSLDQGLQFLIQYYNGEERAKGNILERFSAQQFPDLHSELNLSSLELGDSALYFCASSVGGFSYNEQFFGPGTRLTVL.

The rearrangement links TRBV11-2 to TRBJ2-1; 11 bases match TRBD2. From germline, CDR1 is SGHAT and CDR2 FQNNGV. The trim removed 3 bases at V and 10 bases at J, leaving 2 bases unmatched. This CDR3 has 13 residues. DNA for the CDR3: TGTGCCAGCAGCTTCCGGACTAGCGGGGAGCAGTTCTTC. This encodes CASSFRTSGEQFF. Variable domain in full (rest from reference TRBV11-2 and TRBJ2-1): EAGVAQSPRYKIIEKRQSVAFWCNPISGHATLYWYQQILGQGPKLLIQFQNNGVVDDSQLPKDRFSAERLKGVDSTLKIQPAKLEDSAVYLCASSFRTSGEQFFGPGTRLTVL.

V usage is TRBV4-1 and J usage is TRBJ1-2; D is perhaps TRBD1 (6 bases). V was trimmed by 0 bases and J by 4 bases, leaving 12 bases between them. The CDR3 has 15 amino acids. Germline assignment: CDR1 MGHRA and CDR2 YSYEKL. The DNA for the CDR3 is TGCGCCAGCAGCCAAGACCCCAGGGGATTCTATGGCTACACCTTC. Translating it yields CASSQDPRGFYGYTF.

The V call is TRBV20-1, the J call TRBJ2-1, with D unclear. CDR1 DFQATT and CDR2 SNEGSKA come from the germline V gene (reference sequence). There are 11 residues in the CDR3. Between the trimmed V and J ends, which lost 3 bases and 11 bases, there was a span of 11 bases. The CDR3 DNA sequence: TGCAGTGCTAGTCAAATGTTCCAGCAGTTCTTC. It is translated as CSASQMFQQFF.

The count of this clone is one. J is TRBJ2-3 and V is TRBV4-2; TRBD2 agrees at 7 bases. CDR1 LGHNA and CDR2 YNFKEQ come from the germline V gene. With V trimmed by 3 bases and J by 2 bases, 11 bases remained unmatched. This CDR3 region has 17 residues. CDR3 in amino acids: CASSHFTGGALTDTQYF. CDR3 nucleotides: TGTGCCAGCAGCCACTTCACGGGAGGCGCCCTCACAGATACGCAGTATTTT.

This sequence joins TRBV25-1 and TRBJ1-3, with D unclear. CDR1 and CDR2 from the germline V gene are MGHDK and SYGVNS. There are 16 residues in the CDR3. The ends were cut back, 1 base at V and 3 bases at J, with 13 bases in the middle. CDR3 residues: CASSEFTGGGGNTIYF. In nucleotides, the CDR3 is TGTGCCAGCAGTGAATTTACCGGCGGTGGTGGAAACACCATATATTTT. Together with reference TRBV25-1 and TRBJ1-3, the CDR3 gives the full variable domain: EADIYQTPRYLVIGTGKKITLECSQTMGHDKMYWYQQDPGMELHLIHYSYGVNSTEKGDLSSESTVSRIRTEHFPLTLESARPSHTSQYLCASSEFTGGGGNTIYFGEGSWLTVV.

Comments on this clone: At the DNA level, this CDR3 is encoded by other sequences in the same sample as well. The chain recombines TRBV10-3 with TRBJ1-5; a weak D match, TRBD1 (5 bases). The CDR3 has 14 amino acids. V dropped 0 bases and J dropped 2 bases, with 5 bases sitting between them. Germline loops: CDR1 ENHRY, CDR2 SYGVKD. The CDR3 protein is CAISESGGNQPQHF. The CDR3 bases are TGTGCCATCAGTGAGTCAGGGGGCAATCAGCCCCAGCATTTT.

The chain employs TRBV6-6 and TRBJ1-2; D ambiguous. Trimming cost V 5 bases and J 2 bases, with 12 bases left between them. Per the germline V gene, CDR1 is MNHNY and CDR2 is SVGAGI (reference sequence). The CDR3 spans 14 residues. This CDR3 reads CASSRDVQNYGYTF. CDR3 DNA: TGTGCCAGCAGTCGCGACGTTCAAAACTATGGCTACACCTTC.

V gene TRBV11-2 combines with J gene TRBJ1-1, with 7 nucleotides matching TRBD1. This CDR3 has 13 amino acids. The germline V gene has CDR1 SGHAT and CDR2 FQNNGV. V was pared by 5 bases and J by 8 bases, with 8 bases of the junction left unmatched. The CDR3 nucleotides read TGTGCCAGCAGCCCCGGGGCAGGGGGGGAAGCTTTCTTT. Translated: CASSPGAGGEAFF.

This chain uses TRBV4-3 with TRBJ1-2, with TRBD1 matching 12 bases. Germline CDR1 LGHNA, CDR2 YSLEER. The CDR3 runs 16 residues. Unmatched junction bases numbered 8, after V lost 2 bases and J lost 7 bases. CDR3 sequence: CASSQKTGTGGAGYTF. DNA of the CDR3: TGCGCCAGCAGCCAAAAAACCGGGACAGGGGGCGCTGGCTACACCTTC.

V is TRBV4-3 and J is TRBJ2-1; 7 bases are shared with TRBD2. The CDR3 totals 18 residues. V shed 0 bases, J shed 5 bases, and the junction held 13 bases outside the gene matches. CDR1 and CDR2 (germline): LGHNA, YSLEER. The CDR3 protein is CASSQEGSGEGRDNEQFF. CDR3 nucleotide sequence: TGCGCCAGCAGCCAAGAAGGATCGGGGGAGGGCCGGGACAATGAGCAGTTCTTC.

The chain carries TRBV7-8 and TRBJ2-7; 13 nucleotides match TRBD2. Germline V gives CDR1 SGHVS, CDR2 FQNEAQ. CDR3 length: 16 amino acids. The junction had 9 bases not matched to a gene; V was cut back by 5 bases and J by 5 bases. CDR3 sequence reads: CASSQGLAGKNDEQYF. The CDR3 nucleotides are TGTGCCAGCAGCCAGGGACTAGCGGGGAAGAATGACGAGCAGTACTTC.

This clone appeared a single time. V is TRBV13 and J is TRBJ2-1, with a weak D call TRBD2 (6 bases). The germline CDR1 and CDR2 sequences are PRHDT and FYEKMQ (reference sequence). This CDR3 contains 14 residues. Trimming took 0 bases from V and 10 from J, leaving 13 bases between them. DNA of the CDR3: TGTGCCAGCAGCTTAGGCTCCCTAGCGAGGGAGCAGTTCTTC. Protein: CASSLGSLAREQFF.

This chain uses TRBV9 with TRBJ2-2; D possibly corresponds to TRBD1 (6 bases). The CDR3 length is 13 residues. Trimming removed 4 bases at V and 4 bases at J, with 8 bases between. Germline loops: CDR1 SGDLS, CDR2 YYNGEE. The DNA for the CDR3 is TGTGCCAGCAGCATAGGGGGCACCGGGGAGCTGTTTTTT. Encoded protein: CASSIGGTGELFF. Combining the CDR3 with reference TRBV9 and TRBJ2-2 gives the whole variable domain DSGVTQTPKHLITATGQRVTLRCSPRSGDLSVYWYQQSLDQGLQFLIQYYNGEERAKGNILERFSAQQFPDLHSELNLSSLELGDSALYFCASSIGGTGELFFGEGSRLTVL.